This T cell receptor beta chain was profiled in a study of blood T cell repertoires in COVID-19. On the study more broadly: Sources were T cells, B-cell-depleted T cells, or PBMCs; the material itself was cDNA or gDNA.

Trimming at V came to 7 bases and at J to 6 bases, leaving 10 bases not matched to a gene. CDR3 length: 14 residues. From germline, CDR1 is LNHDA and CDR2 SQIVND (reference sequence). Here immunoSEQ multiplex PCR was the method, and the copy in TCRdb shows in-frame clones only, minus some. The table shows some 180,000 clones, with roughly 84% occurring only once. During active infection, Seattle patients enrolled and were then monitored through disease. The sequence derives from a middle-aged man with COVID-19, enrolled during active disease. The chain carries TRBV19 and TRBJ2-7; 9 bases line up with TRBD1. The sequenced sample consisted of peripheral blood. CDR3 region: CASKPTGGIGEQYF. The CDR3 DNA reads TGTGCCAGTAAGCCGACAGGGGGTATTGGCGAGCAGTACTTC. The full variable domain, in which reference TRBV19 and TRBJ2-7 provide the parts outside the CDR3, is DGGITQSPKYLFRKEGQNVTLSCEQNLNHDAMYWYRQDPGQGLRLIYYSQIVNDFQKGDIAEGYSVSREKKESFPLTVTSAQKNPTAFYLCASKPTGGIGEQYFGPGTRLTVT.